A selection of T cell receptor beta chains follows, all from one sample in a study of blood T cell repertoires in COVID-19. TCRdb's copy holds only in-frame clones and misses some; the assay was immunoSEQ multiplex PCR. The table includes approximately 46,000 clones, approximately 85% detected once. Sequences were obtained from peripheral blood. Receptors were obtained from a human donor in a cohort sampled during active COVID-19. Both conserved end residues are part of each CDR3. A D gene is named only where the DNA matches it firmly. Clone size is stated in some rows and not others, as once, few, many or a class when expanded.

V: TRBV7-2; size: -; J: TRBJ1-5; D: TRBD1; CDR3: CASSFGTGVSQPQHF; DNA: TGTGCCAGCAGCTTCGGGACAGGGGTGAGTCAGCCCCAGCATTTT
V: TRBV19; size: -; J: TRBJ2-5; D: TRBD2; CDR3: CASHTTSGGGTETQYF; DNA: TGTGCCAGTCACACGACTAGCGGGGGGGGAACAGAGACCCAGTACTTC
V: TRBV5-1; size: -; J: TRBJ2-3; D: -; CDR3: CASKGSTGSWGDTQYF; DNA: TGCGCCAGCAAGGGCTCGACGGGATCTTGGGGAGATACGCAGTATTTT
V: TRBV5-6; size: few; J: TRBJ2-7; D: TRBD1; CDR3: CASSWRQGNVVIEQYF; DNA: TGTGCCAGCAGCTGGAGACAGGGGAATGTGGTGATCGAGCAGTACTTC
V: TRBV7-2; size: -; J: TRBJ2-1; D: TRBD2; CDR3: CASSSLAGVNNEQFF; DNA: TGTGCCAGCAGCTCTCTAGCGGGGGTAAACAATGAGCAGTTCTTC
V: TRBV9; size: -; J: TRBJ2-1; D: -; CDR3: CASSVEQGPYNEQFF; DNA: TGTGCCAGCAGCGTAGAGCAGGGGCCCTACAATGAGCAGTTCTTC
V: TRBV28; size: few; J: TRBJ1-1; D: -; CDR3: CASSSYREGVDTEAFF; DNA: TGTGCCAGCAGTAGCTACAGGGAAGGGGTGGACACTGAAGCTTTCTTT
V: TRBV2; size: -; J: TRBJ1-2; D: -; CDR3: CASSLQEVGYTF; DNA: TGTGCCAGCAGTCTACAGGAAGTTGGCTACACCTTC
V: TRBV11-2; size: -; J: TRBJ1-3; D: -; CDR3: CASSLGRVGNTIYF; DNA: TGTGCCAGCAGCTTAGGCAGGGTTGGAAACACCATATATTTT
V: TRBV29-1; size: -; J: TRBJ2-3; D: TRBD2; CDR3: CSVRLAGTTDTQYF; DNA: TGCAGCGTCAGACTAGCGGGGACCACAGATACGCAGTATTTT
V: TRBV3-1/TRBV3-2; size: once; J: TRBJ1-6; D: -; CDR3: CASSQSEGSSPLHF; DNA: TGTGCCAGCAGCCAATCCGAGGGAAGTTCACCCCTCCACTTT
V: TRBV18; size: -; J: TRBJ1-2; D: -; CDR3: CASSPITGKGYGYTF; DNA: TGTGCCAGCTCACCGATCACAGGGAAGGGCTATGGCTACACCTTC
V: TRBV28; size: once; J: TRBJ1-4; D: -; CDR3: CACGGAGASEKLFF; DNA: TGTGCCTGTGGGGGGGCCGGCGCAAGCGAAAAACTGTTTTTT
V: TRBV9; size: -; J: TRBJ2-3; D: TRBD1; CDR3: CASSVAATGATTDTQYF; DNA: TGTGCCAGCAGCGTAGCGGCGACAGGGGCGACCACAGATACGCAGTATTTT
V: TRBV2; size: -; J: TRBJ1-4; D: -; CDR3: CASSDRVPNEKLFF; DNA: TGTGCCAGCAGTGACAGGGTTCCTAATGAAAAACTGTTTTTT
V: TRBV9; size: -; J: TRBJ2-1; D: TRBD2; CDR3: CASSYASGVASPYNEQFF; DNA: TGTGCCAGCAGCTACGCTAGCGGGGTAGCATCCCCCTACAATGAGCAGTTCTTC
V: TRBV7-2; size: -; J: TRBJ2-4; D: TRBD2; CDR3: CASSLVTGGNLAKNIQYF; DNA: TGTGCCAGCAGCTTAGTAACCGGGGGGAATCTAGCCAAAAACATTCAGTACTTC
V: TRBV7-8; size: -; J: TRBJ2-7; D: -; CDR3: CASSPRVGYEQYF; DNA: TGTGCCAGCAGCCCGAGAGTCGGGTACGAGCAGTACTTC
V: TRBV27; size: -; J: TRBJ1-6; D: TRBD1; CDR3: CASSLSGTGNSPLHF; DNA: TGTGCCAGCAGTTTATCGGGGACAGGAAATTCACCCCTCCACTTT
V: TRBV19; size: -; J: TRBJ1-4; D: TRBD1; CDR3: CASKPGQGAEKLFF; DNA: TGTGCCAGTAAGCCGGGACAGGGGGCTGAAAAACTGTTTTTT
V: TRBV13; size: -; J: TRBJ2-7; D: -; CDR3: CASSFRGSSYEQYF; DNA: TGTGCCAGCAGCTTCCGGGGGAGCTCCTACGAGCAGTACTTC
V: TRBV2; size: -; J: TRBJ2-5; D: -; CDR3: CASSVGLQETQYF; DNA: TGTGCCAGCAGTGTCGGTCTCCAAGAGACCCAGTACTTC
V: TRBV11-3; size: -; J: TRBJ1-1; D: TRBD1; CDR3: CASSLGDRVAEAFF; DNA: TGTGCCAGCAGCTTAGGGGACAGGGTGGCTGAAGCTTTCTTT
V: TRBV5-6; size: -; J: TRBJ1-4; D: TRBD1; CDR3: CASSLPGQGNEKLFF; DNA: TGTGCCAGCAGCCTTCCTGGACAGGGTAATGAAAAACTGTTTTTT